This TCR beta chain was sequenced during a study of blood T cell repertoires in COVID-19. Across the whole study: PBMCs, B-cell-depleted T cells, or T cells were the source of the cDNA or gDNA that made up the material.

Unmatched junction bases numbered 1, after V lost 1 base and J lost 0 bases. This CDR3 has 16 amino acids. Per germline, CDR1 SGHRS and CDR2 YFSETQ. Produced via immunoSEQ multiplex PCR; TCRdb's table is partial and in-frame only. Seen here are 85,000 to 130,000 clones, less than 90% observed once, and the top ten hold around 5.5%. The receptor's source is a human donor in a cohort sampled during active COVID-19. Sequencing was done on a sample of peripheral blood. V is TRBV5-1 and J is TRBJ1-4; 9 nucleotides agree with TRBD1. Written as DNA, the CDR3 is TGCGCCAGCAGCTTGTGGACAGGGGCAACTAATGAAAAACTGTTTTTT. This translates into CASSLWTGATNEKLFF.